This TCR beta chain was obtained from a study of blood T cell repertoires in COVID-19. Study summary: The United States, Italy and Spain supplied acute and convalescent COVID-19 samples. Nucleic acid was either cDNA or gDNA, and it came from T cells, B-cell-depleted T cells, or PBMCs.

Study processing details: Estimation of nucleated cell counts relied on the amplification of reference gene primers. Some clones are missing from TCRdb's copy, which holds only in-frame ones; the method was immunoSEQ multiplex PCR. V and J calls plus clone size are reproduced from that table; the DNA served to infer D and trimming. This sample has 200,000 to 250,000 clones, with roughly 86% found just once. The CDR3 loop spans 16 amino acids. The germline V gene encodes CDR1 WNHNN and CDR2 SYGVQD (reference sequence). V trimming: 3 bases; J trimming: 4 bases; junction bases outside the gene matches: 6.

The sample consisted of peripheral blood. The chain combines TRBV10-1 with TRBJ2-2; TRBD1 matches 9 bases. The sequence came from a woman in her 70s with active or convalescent COVID-19. CDR3 amino acids: CASSDHGQGSTGELFF. CDR3 DNA: TGCGCCAGCAGTGACCACGGACAGGGGAGCACCGGGGAGCTGTTTTTT.